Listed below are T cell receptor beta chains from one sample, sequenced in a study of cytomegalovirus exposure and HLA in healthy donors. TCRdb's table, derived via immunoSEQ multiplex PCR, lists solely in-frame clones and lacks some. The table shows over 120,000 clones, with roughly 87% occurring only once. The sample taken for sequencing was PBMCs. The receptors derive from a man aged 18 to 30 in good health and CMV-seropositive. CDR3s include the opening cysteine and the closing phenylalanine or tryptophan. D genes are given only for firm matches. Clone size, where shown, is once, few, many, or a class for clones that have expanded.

CDR3 DNA: TGTGCCAGCAGCTTGGCCGGGACAGTGAACACTGAAGCTTTCTTT
CDR3 protein: CASSLAGTVNTEAFF
clone size: .
V gene: TRBV7-2
D gene: TRBD1
J gene: TRBJ1-1

CDR3 DNA: TGCGCCAGCTCTTGGGGGGTCTCGAACACTGAAGCTTTCTTT
CDR3 protein: CASSWGVSNTEAFF
clone size: .
V gene: TRBV5-1
D gene: .
J gene: TRBJ1-1

CDR3 DNA: TGCGCCAGCAGCCCCGTGGGACTAGCGTCCAATGAGCAGTTCTTC
CDR3 protein: CASSPVGLASNEQFF
clone size: .
V gene: TRBV5-1
D gene: TRBD2
J gene: TRBJ2-1

CDR3 DNA: TGCAGCGTGCCGGGACAGGGTAGCACTGAAGCTTTCTTT
CDR3 protein: CSVPGQGSTEAFF
clone size: .
V gene: TRBV29-1
D gene: TRBD1
J gene: TRBJ1-1

CDR3 DNA: TGTGCCAGCAGCTTTGGTCAGGGCTACGAGCAGTACTTC
CDR3 protein: CASSFGQGYEQYF
clone size: .
V gene: TRBV11-2
D gene: .
J gene: TRBJ2-7

CDR3 DNA: TGCGCCAGCAGTGACGTCTATGGCTACACCTTC
CDR3 protein: CASSDVYGYTF
clone size: .
V gene: TRBV10-2
D gene: .
J gene: TRBJ1-2

CDR3 DNA: TGTGCCAGTAGTGTACCGGGGAACACTGAAGCTTTCTTT
CDR3 protein: CASSVPGNTEAFF
clone size: .
V gene: TRBV19
D gene: .
J gene: TRBJ1-1

CDR3 DNA: TGTGCCAGCAGGGGCCAATTTCGGTGGTACTTC
CDR3 protein: CASRGQFRWYF
clone size: .
V gene: TRBV6-6
D gene: .
J gene: TRBJ2-7

CDR3 DNA: TGTGCCAGCAGGCGGTGGGCCGGGACAGAATCCTACGAGCAGTACTTC
CDR3 protein: CASRRWAGTESYEQYF
clone size: .
V gene: TRBV27
D gene: TRBD1
J gene: TRBJ2-7

CDR3 DNA: TGTGCCAGCAGCGTAACTAGCGGGATCTACAATGAGCAGTTCTTC
CDR3 protein: CASSVTSGIYNEQFF
clone size: .
V gene: TRBV9
D gene: TRBD2
J gene: TRBJ2-1

CDR3 DNA: TGTGCCAGCAGCTTGTCAGGGGATAAGACCCAGTACTTC
CDR3 protein: CASSLSGDKTQYF
clone size: .
V gene: TRBV5-6
D gene: .
J gene: TRBJ2-5

CDR3 DNA: TGTGCCAGTAGTATAACTGGACAGGGGGCAAGTGGCTACACCTTC
CDR3 protein: CASSITGQGASGYTF
clone size: .
V gene: TRBV19
D gene: TRBD1
J gene: TRBJ1-2

CDR3 DNA: TGTGCCACCAGCAGAGATGGGGCGGGGACCTACGAGCAGTACTTC
CDR3 protein: CATSRDGAGTYEQYF
clone size: .
V gene: TRBV15
D gene: .
J gene: TRBJ2-7

CDR3 DNA: TGTGCCAGCAGACTCTCCGGGGGGAACTATGGCTACACCTTC
CDR3 protein: CASRLSGGNYGYTF
clone size: .
V gene: TRBV28
D gene: .
J gene: TRBJ1-2

CDR3 DNA: TGTGCCAGCAGTTTGCGGGACAGGGTGGACGAGCAGTACTTC
CDR3 protein: CASSLRDRVDEQYF
clone size: .
V gene: TRBV6-5
D gene: TRBD1
J gene: TRBJ2-7

CDR3 DNA: TGTGCCAGCAGCCCTGACGGGACAGGGGGATTAATCACCGGGGAGCTGTTTTTT
CDR3 protein: CASSPDGTGGLITGELFF
clone size: once
V gene: TRBV27
D gene: TRBD1
J gene: TRBJ2-2

CDR3 DNA: TGTGCCAGCAGTGAGACAGGGGCTGGAAACACCATATATTTT
CDR3 protein: CASSETGAGNTIYF
clone size: .
V gene: TRBV6-5
D gene: TRBD1
J gene: TRBJ1-3

CDR3 DNA: TGTGCCAGCAGCGGAGGGCCAGTCTATGGCTACACCTTC
CDR3 protein: CASSGGPVYGYTF
clone size: .
V gene: TRBV7-9
D gene: .
J gene: TRBJ1-2

CDR3 DNA: TGTGCCAGCAGTGAATATGGGACAGGGGGTTTGAACACTGAAGCTTTCTTT
CDR3 protein: CASSEYGTGGLNTEAFF
clone size: once
V gene: TRBV25-1
D gene: TRBD1
J gene: TRBJ1-1

CDR3 DNA: TGTGCCAGCAGACTGACAGATCACTCTGGAAACACCATATATTTT
CDR3 protein: CASRLTDHSGNTIYF
clone size: once
V gene: TRBV6-1
D gene: .
J gene: TRBJ1-3

CDR3 DNA: TGTGCCAGCAGCGGGTCTACAGGGGGGAGCCTCCACTTT
CDR3 protein: CASSGSTGGSLHF
clone size: .
V gene: TRBV9
D gene: TRBD1
J gene: TRBJ1-6

CDR3 DNA: TGTGCCAGCAGAAGGGCATCGGACAGATTCCAAGAGACCCAGTACTTC
CDR3 protein: CASRRASDRFQETQYF
clone size: .
V gene: TRBV28
D gene: .
J gene: TRBJ2-5

CDR3 DNA: TGCGCCAGCACCGGACTCCGCTACGAGCAGTACTTC
CDR3 protein: CASTGLRYEQYF
clone size: .
V gene: TRBV10-1
D gene: .
J gene: TRBJ2-7

CDR3 DNA: TGTGCCTGGAGAAGATGGACAGGGTTCGTCTCCTACGAGCAGTACTTC
CDR3 protein: CAWRRWTGFVSYEQYF
clone size: .
V gene: TRBV30
D gene: TRBD1
J gene: TRBJ2-7

CDR3 DNA: TGTGCCAGCAGTGACAGGGAGGCTAATGAAAAACTGTTTTTT
CDR3 protein: CASSDREANEKLFF
clone size: .
V gene: TRBV6-6
D gene: TRBD1
J gene: TRBJ1-4

CDR3 DNA: TGCGCCAGCAGCCAAGGGCCGGGACAGGGGGACTACGAGCAGTACTTC
CDR3 protein: CASSQGPGQGDYEQYF
clone size: few
V gene: TRBV4-1
D gene: TRBD1
J gene: TRBJ2-7

CDR3 DNA: TGTGCCAGCTCATTGATCGGGGAATCCCTAACCGGGGAGCTGTTTTTT
CDR3 protein: CASSLIGESLTGELFF
clone size: .
V gene: TRBV18
D gene: .
J gene: TRBJ2-2

CDR3 DNA: TGTGCCGTTCGCGGAGGAGTGGATACGCAGTATTTT
CDR3 protein: CAVRGGVDTQYF
clone size: .
V gene: TRBV7-8
D gene: .
J gene: TRBJ2-3

CDR3 DNA: TGTGCCAGCAGCTTAGGACCCGGGGACTCTAGCACAGATACGCAGTATTTT
CDR3 protein: CASSLGPGDSSTDTQYF
clone size: .
V gene: TRBV7-8
D gene: .
J gene: TRBJ2-3